This TCR beta chain is from a study of control samples from healthy donors and cancer patients. Produced via immunoSEQ multiplex PCR; TCRdb's table is partial and in-frame only. This table has 400,000 to 450,000 clones, 90% appearing once. Germline CDR1 is SGHTA and CDR2 is FQGTGA. This CDR3 is 14 amino acids long. The trim removed 5 bases at V and 9 bases at J, leaving 8 bases unmatched. The sequenced sample consisted of PBMCs. The V and J genes are TRBV7-3 and TRBJ2-2, with TRBD1 matching over 8 bases. The receptor's source is a man in his forties or fifties with head and neck cancer. The CDR3 region is CASSPRTGSRELFF. The CDR3 bases are TGTGCCAGCAGCCCAAGGACAGGGTCGAGGGAGCTGTTTTTT.